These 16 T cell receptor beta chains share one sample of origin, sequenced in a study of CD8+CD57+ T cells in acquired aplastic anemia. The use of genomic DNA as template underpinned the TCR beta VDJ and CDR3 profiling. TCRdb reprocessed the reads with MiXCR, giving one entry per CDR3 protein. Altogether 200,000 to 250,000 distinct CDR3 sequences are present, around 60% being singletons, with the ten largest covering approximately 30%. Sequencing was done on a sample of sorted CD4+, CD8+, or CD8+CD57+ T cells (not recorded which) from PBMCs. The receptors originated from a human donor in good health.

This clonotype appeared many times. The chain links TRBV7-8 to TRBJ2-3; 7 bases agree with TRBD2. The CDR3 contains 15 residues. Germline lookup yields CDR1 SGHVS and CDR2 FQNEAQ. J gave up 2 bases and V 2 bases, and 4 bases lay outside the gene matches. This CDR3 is CASSLFAGDTDTQYF. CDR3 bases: TGTGCCAGCAGCTTATTCGCGGGAGACACAGATACGCAGTATTTT.

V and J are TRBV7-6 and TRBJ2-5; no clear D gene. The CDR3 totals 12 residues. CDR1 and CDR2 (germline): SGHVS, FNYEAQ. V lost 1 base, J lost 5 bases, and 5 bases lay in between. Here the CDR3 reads CASSLERETQYF. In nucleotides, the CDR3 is TGTGCCAGCAGCTTAGAACGGGAGACCCAGTACTTC.

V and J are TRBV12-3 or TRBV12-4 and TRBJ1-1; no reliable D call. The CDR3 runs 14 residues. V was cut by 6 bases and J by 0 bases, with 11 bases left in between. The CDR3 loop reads CASREQPMNTEAFF. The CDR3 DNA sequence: TGTGCCAGCAGAGAACAGCCCATGAACACTGAAGCTTTCTTT.

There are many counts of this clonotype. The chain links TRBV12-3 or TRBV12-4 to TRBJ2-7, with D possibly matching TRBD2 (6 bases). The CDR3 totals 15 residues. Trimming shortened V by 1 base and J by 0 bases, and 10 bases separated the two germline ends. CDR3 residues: CASSLGRAPSYEQYF. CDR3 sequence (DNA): TGTGCCAGCAGTTTAGGGAGGGCCCCCTCCTACGAGCAGTACTTC.

CDR3 region: CASSLALNPRDTQYF. CDR3 nucleotide sequence: TGTGCCAGCAGCTTAGCGCTTAATCCGCGGGATACGCAGTATTTT. The rearrangement links TRBV7-3 to TRBJ2-3; D not resolved. The germline V gene has CDR1 SGHTA and CDR2 FQGTGA. The CDR3 spans 15 residues. Trimming pared 2 bases from V and 6 bases from J, leaving 15 bases between.

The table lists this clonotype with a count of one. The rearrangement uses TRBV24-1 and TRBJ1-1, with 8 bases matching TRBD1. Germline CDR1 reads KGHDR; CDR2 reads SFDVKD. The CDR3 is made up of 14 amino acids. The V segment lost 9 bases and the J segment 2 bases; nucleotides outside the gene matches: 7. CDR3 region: CATRAGGGNTEAFF. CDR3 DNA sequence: TGTGCCACCCGGGCAGGGGGCGGAAACACTGAAGCTTTCTTT.

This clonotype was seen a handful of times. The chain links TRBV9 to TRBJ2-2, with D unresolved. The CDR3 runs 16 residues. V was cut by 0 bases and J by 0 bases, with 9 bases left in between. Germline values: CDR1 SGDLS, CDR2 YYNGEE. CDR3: CASSVARSTNTGELFF. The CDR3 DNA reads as TGTGCCAGCAGCGTAGCTCGAAGTACGAACACCGGGGAGCTGTTTTTT.

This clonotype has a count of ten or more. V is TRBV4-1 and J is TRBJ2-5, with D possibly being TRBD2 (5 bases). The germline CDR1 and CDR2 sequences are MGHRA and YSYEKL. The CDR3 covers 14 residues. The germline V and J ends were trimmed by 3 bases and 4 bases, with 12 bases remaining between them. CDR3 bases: TGCGCCAGCAGCCACGGACTGACCAGAGAGACCCAGTACTTC. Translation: CASSHGLTRETQYF.

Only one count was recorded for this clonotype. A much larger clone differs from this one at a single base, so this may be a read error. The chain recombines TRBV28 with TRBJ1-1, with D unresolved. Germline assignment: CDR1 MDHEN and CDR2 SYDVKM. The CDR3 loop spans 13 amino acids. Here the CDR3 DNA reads TGTACCAGCAGTTTATTCCAGAACACTGAAGCTTTCTTT. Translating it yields CTSSLFQNTEAFF.

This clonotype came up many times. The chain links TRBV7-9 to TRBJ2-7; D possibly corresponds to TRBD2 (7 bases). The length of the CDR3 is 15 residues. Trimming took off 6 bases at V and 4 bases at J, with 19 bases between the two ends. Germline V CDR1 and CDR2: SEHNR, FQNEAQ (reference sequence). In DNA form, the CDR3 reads TGTGCCAGCAGGGGGGGGGCAGGGAATTCGTACGAGCAGTACTTC. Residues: CASRGGAGNSYEQYF.

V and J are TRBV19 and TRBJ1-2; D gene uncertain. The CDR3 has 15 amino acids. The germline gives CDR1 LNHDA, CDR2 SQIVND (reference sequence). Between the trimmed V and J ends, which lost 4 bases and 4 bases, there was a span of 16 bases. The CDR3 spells CASSTDRRGIYGYTF. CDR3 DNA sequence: TGTGCCAGTAGTACCGATAGGCGGGGAATCTATGGCTACACCTTC.

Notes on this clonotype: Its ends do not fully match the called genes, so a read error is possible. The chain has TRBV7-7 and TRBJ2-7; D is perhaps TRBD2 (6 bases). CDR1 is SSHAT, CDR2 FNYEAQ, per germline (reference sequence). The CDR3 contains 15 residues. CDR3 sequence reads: CASSPDPGTAYEQYF. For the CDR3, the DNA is TGTGCTAGCAGCCCCGACCCCGGGACTGCTTACGAGCAGTACTTC.

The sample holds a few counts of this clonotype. The CDR3 nucleotides read TGTGCCATCGCGAGTCAGGGCGCCTACGAGCAGTACTTC. Protein sequence: CAIASQGAYEQYF. The V and J genes are TRBV10-3 and TRBJ2-7, with D possibly TRBD1 on 5 matching bases. Germline-derived CDR1 and CDR2 are ENHRY and SYGVKD. This CDR3 spans 13 amino acids. V lost 8 bases and J 2 bases, leaving 13 bases between the germline ends.

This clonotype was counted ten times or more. Written as DNA, the CDR3 is TGCAGCGTTGAGAGCAGAGCCTCCTACGAGCAGTACTTC. It yields the protein CSVESRASYEQYF. The chain employs TRBV29-1 and TRBJ2-7, with D unresolved. The germline CDR1 and CDR2 sequences are SQVTM and ANQGSEA. The CDR3 spans 13 residues. V lost 3 bases and J lost 0, with 9 bases in between.

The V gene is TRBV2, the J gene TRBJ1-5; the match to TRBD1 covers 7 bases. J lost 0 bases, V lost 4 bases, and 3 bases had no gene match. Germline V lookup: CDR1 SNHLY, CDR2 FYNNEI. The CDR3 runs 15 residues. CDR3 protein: CASSVGTVSNQPQHF. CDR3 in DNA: TGTGCCAGCAGTGTTGGGACAGTTAGCAATCAGCCCCAGCATTTT.

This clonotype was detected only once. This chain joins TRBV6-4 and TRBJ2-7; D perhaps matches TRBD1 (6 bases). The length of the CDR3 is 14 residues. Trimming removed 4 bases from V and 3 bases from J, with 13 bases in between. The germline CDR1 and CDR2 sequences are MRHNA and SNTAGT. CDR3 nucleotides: TGTGCCAGCAGTGGCAGGGGAAAGATCTACGAGCAGTACTTC. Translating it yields CASSGRGKIYEQYF.